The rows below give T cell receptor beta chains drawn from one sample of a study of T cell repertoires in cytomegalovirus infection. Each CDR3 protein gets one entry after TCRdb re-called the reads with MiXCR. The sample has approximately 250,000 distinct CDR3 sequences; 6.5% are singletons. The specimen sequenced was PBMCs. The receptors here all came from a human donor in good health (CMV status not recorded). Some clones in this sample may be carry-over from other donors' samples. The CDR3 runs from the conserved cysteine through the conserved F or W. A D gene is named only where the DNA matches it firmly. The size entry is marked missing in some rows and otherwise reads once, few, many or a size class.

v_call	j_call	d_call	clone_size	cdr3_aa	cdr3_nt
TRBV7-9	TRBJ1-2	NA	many	CASSFEVLPDGYTF	TGTGCCAGCAGCTTTGAAGTATTACCGGATGGCTACACCTTC
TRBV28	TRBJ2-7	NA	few	CASSFLGPGENEQYF	TGTGCCAGCAGTTTCCTCGGGCCAGGGGAGAACGAGCAGTACTTC
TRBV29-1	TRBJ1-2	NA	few	CSVEDSVRASGYTF	TGCAGCGTTGAAGATTCGGTACGAGCTTCTGGCTACACCTTC
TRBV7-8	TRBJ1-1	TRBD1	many	CASTLTGGLGNTEAFF	TGTGCCAGCACCCTGACAGGGGGCCTTGGGAACACTGAAGCTTTCTTT
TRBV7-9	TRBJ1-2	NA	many	CASSPGVRGGYTF	TGTGCCAGCAGCCCGGGGGTCCGGGGAGGCTACACCTTC
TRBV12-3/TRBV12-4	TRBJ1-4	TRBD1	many	CASTGTVGKLFF	TGTGCCAGCACCGGGACAGTCGGAAAACTGTTTTTT
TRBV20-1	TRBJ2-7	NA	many	CSARSWDGEQYF	TGCAGTGCTAGGTCTTGGGATGGCGAGCAGTACTTC
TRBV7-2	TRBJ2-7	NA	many	CASSLPLFSSSHDYEQYF	TGTGCCAGCAGCTTACCCCTATTCTCCTCTTCTCATGACTACGAGCAGTACTTC
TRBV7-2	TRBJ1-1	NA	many	CASSLAGGADTEAFF	TGTGCCAGCAGCCTGGCTGGGGGGGCAGACACTGAAGCTTTCTTT
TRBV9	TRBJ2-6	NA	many	CASTHSGANVLTF	TGTGCCAGCACTCATTCTGGGGCCAACGTCCTGACTTTC
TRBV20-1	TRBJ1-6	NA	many	CSARPLANSPLHF	TGCAGTGCCAGGCCCTTGGCTAATTCACCCCTCCACTTT
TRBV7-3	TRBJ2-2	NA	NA	CASSRSSGSTGELFF	TGTGCCAGCAGCCGAAGTAGCGGAAGCACCGGGGAGCTGTTTTTT
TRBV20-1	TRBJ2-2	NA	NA	CSATSIHGELFF	TGCAGTGCTACATCGATTCACGGGGAGCTGTTTTTT
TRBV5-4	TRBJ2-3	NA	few	CASSFRGRDTQYF	TGTGCCAGCAGCTTCAGGGGAAGGGATACGCAGTATTTT
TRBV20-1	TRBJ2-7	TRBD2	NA	CSAIGTSGGPGSYEQYF	TGCAGTGCCATCGGGACTAGCGGGGGCCCAGGGTCCTACGAGCAGTACTTC
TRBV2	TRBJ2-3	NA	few	CASSEGDTQYF	TGTGCCAGCAGTGAGGGGGATACGCAGTATTTT
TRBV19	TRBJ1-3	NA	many	CASSFWTAPSSGNTIYF	TGTGCCAGTAGTTTCTGGACCGCACCGAGCTCTGGAAACACCATATATTTT
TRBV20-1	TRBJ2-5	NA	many	CSAYEDRRETQYF	TGCAGTGCTTATGAAGACAGACGAGAGACCCAGTACTTC
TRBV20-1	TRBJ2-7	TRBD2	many	CSASPGLASYEQYF	TGCAGTGCGTCCCCGGGACTAGCCTCCTACGAGCAGTACTTC
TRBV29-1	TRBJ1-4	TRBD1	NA	CSVAKGTGREKLFF	TGCAGCGTCGCCAAGGGGACAGGGAGAGAAAAACTGTTTTTT
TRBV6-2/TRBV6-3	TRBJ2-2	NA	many	CASSRQFTGELFF	TGTGCCAGCAGCAGACAGTTCACCGGGGAGCTGTTTTTT
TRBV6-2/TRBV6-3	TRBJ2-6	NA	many	CASSDMQLLWANVLTF	TGTGCCAGCAGCGACATGCAGCTACTCTGGGCCAACGTCCTGACTTTC
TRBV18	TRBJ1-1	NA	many	CASSAGPSRNTEAFF	TGTGCCAGCTCAGCGGGTCCTTCGAGGAACACTGAAGCTTTCTTT
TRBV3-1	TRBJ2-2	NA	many	CASSGTSTNTGELFF	TGTGCCAGCAGTGGGACCAGCACGAACACCGGGGAGCTGTTTTTT
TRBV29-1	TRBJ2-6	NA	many	CSVEDGLSGANVLTF	TGCAGCGTTGAGGACGGTCTCTCTGGGGCCAACGTCCTGACTTTC
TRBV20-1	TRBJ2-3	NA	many	CSAPPGREDTQYF	TGCAGTGCTCCTCCGGGGCGGGAAGATACGCAGTATTTT
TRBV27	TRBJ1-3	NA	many	CASSWGAPSGNTIYF	TGTGCCAGCAGTTGGGGGGCCCCCTCTGGAAACACCATATATTTT
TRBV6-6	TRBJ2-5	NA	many	CASRPRGGGETQYF	TGTGCCAGCAGACCTAGGGGGGGAGGAGAGACCCAGTACTTC
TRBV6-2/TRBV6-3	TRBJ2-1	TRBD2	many	CASRVAGGNNEQFF	TGTGCCAGCAGGGTAGCGGGGGGGAACAATGAGCAGTTCTTC
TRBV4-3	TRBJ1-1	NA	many	CASSQDIRGRNTEAFF	TGCGCCAGCAGCCAAGATATTAGGGGCAGGAACACTGAAGCTTTCTTT
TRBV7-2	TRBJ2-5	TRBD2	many	CASSQRGGAGGLETQYF	TGTGCCAGCAGCCAGCGGGGAGGGGCAGGAGGCCTAGAGACCCAGTACTTC
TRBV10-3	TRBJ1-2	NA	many	CAISESISDYTF	TGTGCCATCAGTGAGTCGATAAGCGACTACACCTTC
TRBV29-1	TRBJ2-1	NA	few	CSVEAGGKVWNEQFF	TGCAGCGTTGAAGCGGGGGGCAAGGTGTGGAATGAGCAGTTCTTC
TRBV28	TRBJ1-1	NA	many	CASRGNRVAEAFF	TGTGCCAGCAGGGGTAATCGCGTGGCTGAAGCTTTCTTT
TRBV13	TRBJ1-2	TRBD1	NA	CASSDEIGRTGETYGYTF	TGTGCCAGCAGCGATGAAATCGGCCGGACAGGGGAGACCTATGGCTACACCTTC
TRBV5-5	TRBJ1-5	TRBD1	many	CASSLGDRVVEQPQHF	TGTGCCAGCAGCTTGGGGGACAGGGTAGTTGAACAGCCCCAGCATTTT
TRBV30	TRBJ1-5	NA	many	CAWNLDGNQPQHF	TGTGCCTGGAACCTGGATGGCAATCAGCCCCAGCATTTT
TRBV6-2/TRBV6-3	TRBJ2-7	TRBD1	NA	CASSRLSTGAYEQYF	TGTGCCAGCAGCCGTTTATCGACAGGGGCCTACGAGCAGTACTTC
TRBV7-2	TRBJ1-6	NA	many	CASSATGQISPLHF	TGTGCCAGCAGCGCTACTGGACAGATTTCACCCCTCCACTTT
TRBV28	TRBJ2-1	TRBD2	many	CASRGLAADNEQFF	TGTGCCAGCAGAGGACTAGCCGCTGACAATGAGCAGTTCTTC
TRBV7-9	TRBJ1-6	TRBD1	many	CASSSDRVDSPLHF	TGTGCCAGCAGCTCGGACAGGGTGGATTCACCCCTCCACTTT
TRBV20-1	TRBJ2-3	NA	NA	CSAPDYRTSTPTDTQYF	TGCAGTGCCCCTGATTACCGGACCAGCACCCCTACAGATACGCAGTATTTT
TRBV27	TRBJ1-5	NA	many	CASSWGGDQPQHF	TGTGCCAGCAGTTGGGGGGGCGATCAGCCCCAGCATTTT
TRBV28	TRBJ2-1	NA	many	CASSWGGGRNEQFF	TGTGCCAGCAGTTGGGGAGGGGGCAGGAATGAGCAGTTCTTC
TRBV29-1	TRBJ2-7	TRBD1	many	CSVGQSLYEQYF	TGCAGCGTGGGACAGTCCCTATACGAGCAGTACTTC
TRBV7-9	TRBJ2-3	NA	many	CASSLGADTQYF	TGTGCCAGCAGCTTAGGGGCAGATACGCAGTATTTT
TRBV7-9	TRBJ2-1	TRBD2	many	CASSERGRINNEQFF	TGTGCCAGCAGCGAGCGGGGGAGAATAAACAATGAGCAGTTCTTC
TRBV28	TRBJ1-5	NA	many	CASTPFHSNQPQHF	TGTGCCAGCACCCCCTTTCATAGCAATCAGCCCCAGCATTTT
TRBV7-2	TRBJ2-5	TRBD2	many	CASSLRLAGQETQYF	TGTGCCAGCAGCCTGAGACTAGCGGGACAAGAGACCCAGTACTTC
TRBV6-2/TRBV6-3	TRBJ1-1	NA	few	CASSELGTEAFF	TGTGCCAGCAGCGAATTGGGCACTGAAGCTTTCTTT
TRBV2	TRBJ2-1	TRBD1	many	CASKEVRGQGQNEQFF	TGTGCCAGCAAGGAAGTCAGGGGGCAGGGCCAGAATGAGCAGTTCTTC
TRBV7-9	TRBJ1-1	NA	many	CASSLYGGQGTEAFF	TGTGCCAGCAGCTTATACGGGGGCCAGGGCACTGAAGCTTTCTTT
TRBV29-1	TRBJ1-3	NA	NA	CSASDGGNTIYF	TGCAGCGCCTCTGACGGAGGAAACACCATATATTTT
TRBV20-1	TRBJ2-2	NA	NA	CSARDKVRLRQAATNTGELFF	TGCAGTGCTAGAGATAAGGTTCGGCTGAGACAGGCCGCAACTAATACCGGGGAGCTGTTTTTT
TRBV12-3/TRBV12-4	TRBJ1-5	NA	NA	CASSLDHSNQPQHF	TGTGCCAGCAGTTTAGACCATAGCAATCAGCCCCAGCATTTT
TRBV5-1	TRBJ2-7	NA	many	CASSLGSGFNEQYF	TGCGCCAGCAGCTTGGGATCAGGGTTCAACGAGCAGTACTTC
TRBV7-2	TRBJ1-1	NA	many	CASSFRQMNTEAFF	TGTGCCAGCAGCTTTCGACAGATGAACACTGAAGCTTTCTTT